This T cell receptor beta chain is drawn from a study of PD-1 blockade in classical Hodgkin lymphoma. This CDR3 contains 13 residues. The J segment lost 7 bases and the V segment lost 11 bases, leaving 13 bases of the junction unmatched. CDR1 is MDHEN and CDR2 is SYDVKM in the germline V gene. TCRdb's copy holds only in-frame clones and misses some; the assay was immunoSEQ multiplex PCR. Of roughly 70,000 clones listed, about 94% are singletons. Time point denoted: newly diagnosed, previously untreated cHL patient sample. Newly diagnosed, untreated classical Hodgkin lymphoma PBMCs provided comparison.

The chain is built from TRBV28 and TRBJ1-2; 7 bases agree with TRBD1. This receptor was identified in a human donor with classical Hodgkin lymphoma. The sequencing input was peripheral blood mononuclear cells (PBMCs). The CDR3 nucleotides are TGTGCCGGAAGGGAGACAGGGACTGGTGGCTACACCTTC. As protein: CAGRETGTGGYTF.